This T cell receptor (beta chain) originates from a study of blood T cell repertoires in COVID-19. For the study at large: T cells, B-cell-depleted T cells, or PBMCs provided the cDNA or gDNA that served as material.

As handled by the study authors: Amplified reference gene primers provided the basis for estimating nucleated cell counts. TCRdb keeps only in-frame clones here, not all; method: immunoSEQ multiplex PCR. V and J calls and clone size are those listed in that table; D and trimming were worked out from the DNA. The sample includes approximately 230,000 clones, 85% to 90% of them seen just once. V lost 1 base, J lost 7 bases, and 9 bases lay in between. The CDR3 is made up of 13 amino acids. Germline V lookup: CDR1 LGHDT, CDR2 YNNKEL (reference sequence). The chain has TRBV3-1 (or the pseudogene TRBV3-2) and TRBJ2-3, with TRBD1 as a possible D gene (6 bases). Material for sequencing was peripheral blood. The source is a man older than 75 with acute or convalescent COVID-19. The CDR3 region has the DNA TGTGCCAGCAGCCAAGTGGGACAAAATACGCAGTATTTT. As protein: CASSQVGQNTQYF.